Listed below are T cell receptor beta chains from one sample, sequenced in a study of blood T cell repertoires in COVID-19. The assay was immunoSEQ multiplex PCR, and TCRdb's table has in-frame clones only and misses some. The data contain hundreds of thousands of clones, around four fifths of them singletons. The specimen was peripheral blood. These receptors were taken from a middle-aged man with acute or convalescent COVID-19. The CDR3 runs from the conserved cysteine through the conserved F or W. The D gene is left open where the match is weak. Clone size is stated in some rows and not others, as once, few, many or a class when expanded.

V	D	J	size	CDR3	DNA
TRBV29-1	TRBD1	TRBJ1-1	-	CSVRAPGQGTNTEAFF	TGCAGCGTTAGAGCACCGGGACAGGGAACGAACACTGAAGCTTTCTTT
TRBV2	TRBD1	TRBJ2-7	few	CASRETGNSYEQYF	TGTGCCAGCAGGGAGACAGGGAACTCCTACGAGCAGTACTTC
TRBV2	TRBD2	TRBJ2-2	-	CASRDGGGAPGELFF	TGTGCCAGCAGGGACGGGGGGGGAGCCCCCGGGGAGCTGTTTTTT
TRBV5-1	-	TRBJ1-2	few	CASSFMQDGYTF	TGCGCCAGCAGCTTTATGCAGGATGGCTACACCTTC
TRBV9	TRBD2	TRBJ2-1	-	CASSGTSGRGEQFF	TGTGCCAGCAGCGGTACTAGCGGGAGAGGTGAGCAGTTCTTC
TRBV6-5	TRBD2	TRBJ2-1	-	CASSLSGRVFDEQFF	TGTGCCAGCAGTCTTAGCGGGAGGGTCTTCGATGAGCAGTTCTTC
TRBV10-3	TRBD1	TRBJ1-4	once	CAISMDRANEKLFF	TGTGCCATCAGTATGGACAGGGCGAATGAAAAACTGTTTTTT
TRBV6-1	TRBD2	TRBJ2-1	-	CASSLLATPGNEQFF	TGTGCCAGCAGCTTACTAGCGACTCCGGGGAATGAGCAGTTCTTC
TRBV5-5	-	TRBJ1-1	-	CASTPTLAMNTEAFF	TGTGCCAGCACCCCCACCCTCGCGATGAACACTGAAGCTTTCTTT
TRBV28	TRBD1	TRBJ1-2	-	CASAVPGGNYGYTF	TGTGCCAGCGCGGTGCCAGGGGGCAACTATGGCTACACCTTC
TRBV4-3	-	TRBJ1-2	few	CASSQEGSGNYGYTF	TGCGCCAGCAGCCAAGAGGGGTCAGGGAACTATGGCTACACCTTC
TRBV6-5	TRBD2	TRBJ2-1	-	CASSYSSGGDNEQFF	TGTGCCAGCAGTTACTCTTCGGGAGGGGACAATGAGCAGTTCTTC
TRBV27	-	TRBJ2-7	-	CASSLNGYEQYF	TGTGCCAGCAGTTTAAACGGCTACGAGCAGTACTTC
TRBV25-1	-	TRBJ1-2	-	CASSEYYSYGYTF	TGTGCCAGCAGTGAATATTACAGCTATGGCTACACCTTC
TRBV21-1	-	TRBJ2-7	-	CASSKVSGQGLREQYF	TGTGCCAGCAGCAAAGTTTCCGGACAGGGGTTGCGGGAGCAGTACTTC
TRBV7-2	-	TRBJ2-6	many	CASSPAGSGANVLTF	TGTGCCAGCAGCCCGGCGGGCTCTGGGGCCAACGTCCTGACTTTC
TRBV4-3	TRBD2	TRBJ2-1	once	CASSQDASGFSSGEQFF	TGCGCCAGCAGCCAGGATGCTAGCGGGTTTTCTTCGGGTGAGCAGTTCTTC
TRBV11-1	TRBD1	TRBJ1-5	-	CASSRTGNSNQPQHF	TGTGCCAGCAGCCGGACAGGGAATAGCAATCAGCCCCAGCATTTT